The rows below give T cell receptor beta chains drawn from one sample of a study of early T cells in non-severe SARS-CoV-2 infection. TCRdb called the 5' RACE reads again in MiXCR, with one record for every CDR3 protein. The repertoire holds under 70,000 distinct CDR3 sequences, with approximately 15% as singletons. Here the sequenced sample was whole blood, taken at baseline. Receptors were obtained from an adult who was a healthcare worker with PCR-confirmed SARS-CoV-2 infection or an uninfected control (not recorded which). CDR3s include the opening cysteine and the closing phenylalanine or tryptophan. D genes are given only for firm matches. Part of the rows lack a size; the others show once, few, many or a class for expanded clones.

TRBV5-1	TRBD1	few	TRBJ2-3	TGCGCCAGCAGCTTGGCCGCAAGGGGGCCAGATACGCAGTATTTT	CASSLAARGPDTQYF
TRBV7-6	.	.	TRBJ1-6	TGTGCCAGCAGCTCCGGACCGGGACAAGATTCACCCCTCCACTTT	CASSSGPGQDSPLHF
TRBV5-1	.	.	TRBJ1-1	TGCGCCAGCAGCTGGAGGGACGGCACTGAAGCTTTCTTT	CASSWRDGTEAFF
TRBV7-2	TRBD1	many	TRBJ1-3	TGTGCCAGCAGCTTAGTATTGACAGGGGAGTTCTCTGGAAACACCATATATTTT	CASSLVLTGEFSGNTIYF
TRBV20-1	.	many	TRBJ1-1	TGCAGTGCGGTCCCGGGACAAAACACTGAAGCTTTCTTT	CSAVPGQNTEAFF
TRBV29-1	.	.	TRBJ1-2	TGCAGCGTTGAAGGCGGGGGCTTGGGCTACACCTTC	CSVEGGGLGYTF
TRBV12-3/TRBV12-4	TRBD1	.	TRBJ1-6	TGTGCCAGCAGGGGGGGACAGGGTGATCTTTCACCCCTCCACTTT	CASRGGQGDLSPLHF
TRBV27	TRBD1	.	TRBJ1-4	TGTGCCAGCAGTGGGACAGGGCTTGGAGAAAAACTGTTTTTT	CASSGTGLGEKLFF
TRBV5-1	.	many	TRBJ1-1	TGCGCCAGCAGCGAACAGACGAACATGAACACTGAAGCTTTCTTT	CASSEQTNMNTEAFF
TRBV20-1	TRBD1	.	TRBJ1-5	TGCAGTGCTTTGACAGGGCCCCCGAATGAGCCCCAGCATTTT	CSALTGPPNEPQHF
TRBV7-8	.	few	TRBJ1-1	TGTGCCAGCAGCCCCCGGGGGATGGGGGCTTTCTTT	CASSPRGMGAFF
TRBV4-1	TRBD1	few	TRBJ2-1	TGCGCCAGCAGCCAAGATTCGGGGGACAGGAACAATGAGCAGTTCTTC	CASSQDSGDRNNEQFF
TRBV12-3/TRBV12-4	TRBD2	.	TRBJ2-1	TGTGCCAGCAGTTTGAACCCGGGACTAGCGGACAATGAGCAGTTCTTC	CASSLNPGLADNEQFF
TRBV12-3/TRBV12-4	.	few	TRBJ1-6	TGTGCCAGCAGTTTAGACAGTTACTCTAATTCACCCCTCCACTTT	CASSLDSYSNSPLHF
TRBV7-9	TRBD2	many	TRBJ2-3	TGTGCCAGCAGCTCCAGCGGGGGACCGCAGTATTTT	CASSSSGGPQYF
TRBV19	.	few	TRBJ1-4	TGTGCCAGTAGTCCGTCGACTCGGGAGGGTGAAAAACTGTTTTTT	CASSPSTREGEKLFF
TRBV4-2	.	.	TRBJ2-7	TGTGCCAGCAGCCAAGAGGACGGAAGGGGAAGTGAGCAGTACTTC	CASSQEDGRGSEQYF
TRBV5-6	.	.	TRBJ1-1	TGTGCCAGCAGCTTGAAGAATATGAACACTGAAGCTTTCTTT	CASSLKNMNTEAFF
TRBV20-1	.	few	TRBJ2-5	TGCAGTGCTGGGAGGGACAGACCCTCGGAGACCCAGTACTTC	CSAGRDRPSETQYF
TRBV6-5	TRBD1	few	TRBJ1-2	TGTGCCAGCATGAGCGGGCAGGGGGATAACTATGGCTACACCTTC	CASMSGQGDNYGYTF
TRBV2	.	few	TRBJ2-1	TGTGCCAGCAGAGGGGGGAAGATCTTCTCCTACAATGAGCAGTTCTTC	CASRGGKIFSYNEQFF
TRBV20-1	.	many	TRBJ2-1	TGCAGTGCTAGTCAATCCTACAATGAGCAGTTCTTC	CSASQSYNEQFF
TRBV5-1	.	many	TRBJ2-7	TGCGCCAGCAGCTTGGTATCCGGCCGCGTAGCTCGCGACGAGCAGTACTTC	CASSLVSGRVARDEQYF
TRBV28	.	.	TRBJ2-5	TGTGCCAGTGGGAGGGGGCGCGAGGAGACCCAGTACTTC	CASGRGREETQYF
TRBV7-9	.	few	TRBJ2-1	TGTGCCAGCAGCCAATGGGTCTCCAACTTCTACAATGAGCAGTTCTTC	CASSQWVSNFYNEQFF
TRBV6-5	.	.	TRBJ2-7	TGTGCCAGCAGTTACTCGAGTGGGGGCGGCTACGAGCAGTACTTC	CASSYSSGGGYEQYF
TRBV5-6	.	many	TRBJ2-3	TGTGCCAGCAGCTTGGTAGGAGGGAGCGCAGATACGCAGTATTTT	CASSLVGGSADTQYF
TRBV13	.	.	TRBJ2-5	TGTGCCAGCAGCGAGGACCCTAGGCAGGAGACCCAGTACTTC	CASSEDPRQETQYF
TRBV29-1	.	.	TRBJ1-3	TGTAGCGTTGAAGATCCTCCGACGAGCTCTGGAAACACCATATATTTT	CSVEDPPTSSGNTIYF
TRBV4-2	TRBD2	many	TRBJ2-1	TGTGCCAGCAGCCAAGAAACTAGCGGGAGGGTTGAGCAGTTCTTC	CASSQETSGRVEQFF
TRBV28	TRBD2	.	TRBJ2-7	TGTGCCAGCAGTTCTACCTACGGGACTATCGACGAGCAGTACTTC	CASSSTYGTIDEQYF
TRBV12-3/TRBV12-4	.	.	TRBJ2-3	TGTGCCAGCAGTTTAGGGGATTCACCCCGCACAGATACGCAGTATTTT	CASSLGDSPRTDTQYF
TRBV7-9	.	.	TRBJ1-1	TGTGCCAGCGGCGGACTCGCCCTGGGCACTGAAGCTTTCTTT	CASGGLALGTEAFF
TRBV24-1	TRBD2	.	TRBJ2-2	TGTGCCACCAGTGATTCCTCGGGGGTAGCGGGAGCCACCGGGGAGCTGTTTTTT	CATSDSSGVAGATGELFF
TRBV11-3	.	few	TRBJ2-3	TGTGCCAGCAGCGGCGAGATGGGTACGCAGTATTTT	CASSGEMGTQYF
TRBV7-9	.	few	TRBJ2-1	TGTGCCAGCAGCACGACGACGGATGAGCAGTTCTTC	CASSTTTDEQFF
TRBV28	.	.	TRBJ2-5	TGTGCCAGCAGGAAGGTTGACAGGGACTATTCAGAGACCCAGTACTTC	CASRKVDRDYSETQYF
TRBV5-6	.	many	TRBJ1-2	TGTGCCAGCAGCTTGGAACCCAGGGCGGGCTATGGCTACACCTTC	CASSLEPRAGYGYTF
TRBV14	.	many	TRBJ2-5	TGTGCCAGCAGCCCCCGGACGGCTCCCATCGAGACCCAGTACTTC	CASSPRTAPIETQYF
TRBV4-2	.	.	TRBJ2-7	TGTGCCAGCAGCCAGAGCCGGGACAATGCCTACGAGCAGTACTTC	CASSQSRDNAYEQYF
TRBV27	TRBD1	.	TRBJ2-1	TGTGCCAGCAGCCAAGGGACAGGTGGAGAGCAGTTCTTC	CASSQGTGGEQFF
TRBV28	.	few	TRBJ2-7	TGTGCCAGCAGTTTTAGTAGTCTCAGACCGTTCTACGAGCAGTACTTC	CASSFSSLRPFYEQYF
TRBV21-1	.	.	TRBJ2-2	TGTGCCAGCAGCAAAGATCGCCGTGAAGCGGGAGGGCCCGGGGAGCTGTTTTTT	CASSKDRREAGGPGELFF
TRBV20-1	TRBD2	many	TRBJ2-5	TGCAGTGCTAGAGGGGTGACTAGCGGGAGTCCAGAGACCCAGTACTTC	CSARGVTSGSPETQYF
TRBV12-3/TRBV12-4	.	.	TRBJ1-2	TGTGCCAGCAGTTTAGAGGGGAAAGGACGCTACACCTTC	CASSLEGKGRYTF
TRBV11-2	.	few	TRBJ2-3	TGTGCCAGCAGCTCGGACGGTTACGCTAGCACAGATACGCAGTATTTT	CASSSDGYASTDTQYF
TRBV6-1	.	many	TRBJ2-5	TGTGCCAGCATTTTAGTCGCCGGGACCCAAGAGACCCAGTACTTC	CASILVAGTQETQYF
TRBV10-3	TRBD2	.	TRBJ2-5	TGTGCCATCAGTAGCGGGACCAGGTTGGGGGGTGAGACCCAGTACTTC	CAISSGTRLGGETQYF
TRBV3-1	.	few	TRBJ2-6	TGTGCCAGCAGCCAGCTAGCGCACTCTGGGGCCAACGTCCTGACTTTC	CASSQLAHSGANVLTF
TRBV6-2/TRBV6-3	TRBD1	few	TRBJ2-7	TGTGCCAGCAAAAGGACAGGGGGTAGATCCTACGAGCAGTACTTC	CASKRTGGRSYEQYF